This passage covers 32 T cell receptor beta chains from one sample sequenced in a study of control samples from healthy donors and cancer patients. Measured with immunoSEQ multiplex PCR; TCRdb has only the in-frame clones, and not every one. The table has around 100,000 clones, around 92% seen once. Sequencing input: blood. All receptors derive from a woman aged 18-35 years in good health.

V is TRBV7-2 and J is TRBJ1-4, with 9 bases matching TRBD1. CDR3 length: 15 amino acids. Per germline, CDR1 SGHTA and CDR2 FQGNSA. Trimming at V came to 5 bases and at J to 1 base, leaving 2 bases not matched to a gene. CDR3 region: CASSLDRGTNEKLFF. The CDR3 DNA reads TGTGCCAGCAGCCTGGACAGGGGAACTAATGAAAAACTGTTTTTT.

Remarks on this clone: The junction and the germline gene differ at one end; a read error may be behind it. This chain's CDR3 is CASSDADGMVRGNAKLFF. The CDR3 DNA sequence: TGCGCCAGCAGTGATGCGGATGGTATGGTCAGGGGCAATGCAAAACTGTTTTTT. This sequence joins TRBV10-2 and TRBJ1-4; D is possibly TRBD1 (6 bases). This CDR3 region has 18 residues. Germline V gene sequence: CDR1 WSHSY, CDR2 SAAADI.

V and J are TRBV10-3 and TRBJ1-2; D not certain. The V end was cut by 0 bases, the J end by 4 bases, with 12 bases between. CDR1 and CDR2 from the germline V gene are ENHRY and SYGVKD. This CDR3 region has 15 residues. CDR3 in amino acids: CAISESGSLFYGYTF. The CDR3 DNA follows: TGTGCCATCAGTGAGTCAGGCAGTTTATTCTATGGCTACACCTTC.

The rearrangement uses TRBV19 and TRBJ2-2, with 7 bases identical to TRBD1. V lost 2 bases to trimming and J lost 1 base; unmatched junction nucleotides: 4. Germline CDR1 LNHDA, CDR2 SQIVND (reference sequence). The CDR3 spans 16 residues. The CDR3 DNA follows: TGTGCCAGTAGTATAAGGGGACAGATGAACACCGGGGAGCTGTTTTTT. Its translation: CASSIRGQMNTGELFF.

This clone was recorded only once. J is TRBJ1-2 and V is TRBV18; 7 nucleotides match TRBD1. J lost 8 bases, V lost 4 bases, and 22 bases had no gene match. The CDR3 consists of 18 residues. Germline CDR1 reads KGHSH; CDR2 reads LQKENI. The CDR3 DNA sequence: TGTGCCAGCTCACGAGGGGTATCCGGGACAGCCGGATCCGAGGGCTACACCTTC. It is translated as CASSRGVSGTAGSEGYTF.

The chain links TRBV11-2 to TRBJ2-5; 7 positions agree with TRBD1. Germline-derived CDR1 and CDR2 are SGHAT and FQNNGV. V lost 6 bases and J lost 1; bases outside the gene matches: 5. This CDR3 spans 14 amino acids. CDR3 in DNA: TGTGCCAGCAGTTCACAGGGGATCCAAGAGACCCAGTACTTC. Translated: CASSSQGIQETQYF. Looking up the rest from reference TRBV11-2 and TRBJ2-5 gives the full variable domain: EAGVAQSPRYKIIEKRQSVAFWCNPISGHATLYWYQQILGQGPKLLIQFQNNGVVDDSQLPKDRFSAERLKGVDSTLKIQPAKLEDSAVYLCASSSQGIQETQYFGPGTRLLVL.

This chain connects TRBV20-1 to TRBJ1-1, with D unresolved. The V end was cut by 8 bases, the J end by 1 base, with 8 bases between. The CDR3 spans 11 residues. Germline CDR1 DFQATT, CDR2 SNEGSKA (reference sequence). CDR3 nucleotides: TGCAGTCTACAGAAGAACACTGAAGCTTTCTTT. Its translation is CSLQKNTEAFF.

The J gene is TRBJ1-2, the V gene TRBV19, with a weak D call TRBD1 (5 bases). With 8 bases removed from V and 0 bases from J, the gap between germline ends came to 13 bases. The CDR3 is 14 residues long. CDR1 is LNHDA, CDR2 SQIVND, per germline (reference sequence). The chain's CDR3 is CASARVGANYGYTF. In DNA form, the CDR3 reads TGTGCCAGTGCCAGGGTCGGAGCTAACTATGGCTACACCTTC.

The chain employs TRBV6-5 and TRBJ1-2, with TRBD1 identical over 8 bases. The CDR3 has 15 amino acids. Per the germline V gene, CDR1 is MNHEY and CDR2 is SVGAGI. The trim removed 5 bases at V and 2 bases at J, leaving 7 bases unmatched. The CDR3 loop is CASSSGQGPNYGYTF. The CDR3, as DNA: TGTGCCAGCAGTAGCGGACAGGGACCGAACTATGGCTACACCTTC.

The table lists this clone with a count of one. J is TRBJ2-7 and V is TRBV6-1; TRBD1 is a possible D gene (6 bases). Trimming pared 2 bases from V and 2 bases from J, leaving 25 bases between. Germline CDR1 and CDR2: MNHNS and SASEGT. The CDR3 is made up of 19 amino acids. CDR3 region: CASSEFPTGRMVRTYEQYF. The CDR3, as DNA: TGTGCCAGCAGTGAATTCCCTACAGGGCGGATGGTAAGAACCTACGAGCAGTACTTC.

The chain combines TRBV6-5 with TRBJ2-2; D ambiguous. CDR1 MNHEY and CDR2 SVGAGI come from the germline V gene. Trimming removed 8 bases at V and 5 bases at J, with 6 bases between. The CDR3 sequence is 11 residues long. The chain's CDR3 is CASSETGELFF. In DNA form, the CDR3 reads TGTGCCAGCTCTGAAACCGGGGAGCTGTTTTTT.

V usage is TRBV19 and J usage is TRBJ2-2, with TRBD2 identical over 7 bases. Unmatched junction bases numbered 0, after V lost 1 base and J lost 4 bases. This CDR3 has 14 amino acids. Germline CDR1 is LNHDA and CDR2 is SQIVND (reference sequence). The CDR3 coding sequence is TGTGCCAGTAGTATAGCGGGAGGCACCGGGGAGCTGTTTTTT. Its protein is CASSIAGGTGELFF.

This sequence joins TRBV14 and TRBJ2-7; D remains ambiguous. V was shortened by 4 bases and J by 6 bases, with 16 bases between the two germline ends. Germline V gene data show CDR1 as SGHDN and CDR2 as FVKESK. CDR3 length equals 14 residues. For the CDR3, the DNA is TGTGCCAGCAGCCGCCTTTCTGTTGGATCCGAGCAGTACTTC. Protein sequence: CASSRLSVGSEQYF.

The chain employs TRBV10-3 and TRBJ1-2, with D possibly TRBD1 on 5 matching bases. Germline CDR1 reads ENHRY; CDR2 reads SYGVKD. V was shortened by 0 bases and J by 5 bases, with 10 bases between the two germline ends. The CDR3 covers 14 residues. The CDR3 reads CAISESDRGYGYTF. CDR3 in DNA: TGTGCCATCAGTGAGTCCGATAGGGGATATGGCTACACCTTC.

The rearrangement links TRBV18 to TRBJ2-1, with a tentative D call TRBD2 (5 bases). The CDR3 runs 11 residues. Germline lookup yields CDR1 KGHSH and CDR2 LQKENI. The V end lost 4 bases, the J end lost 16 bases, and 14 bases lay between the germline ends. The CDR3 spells CASSLELGAFF. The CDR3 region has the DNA TGTGCCAGCTCACTCGAACTAGGAGCTTTCTTC.

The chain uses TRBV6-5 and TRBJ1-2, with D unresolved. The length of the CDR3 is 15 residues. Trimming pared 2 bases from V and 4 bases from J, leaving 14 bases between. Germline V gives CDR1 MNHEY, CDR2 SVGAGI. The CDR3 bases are TGTGCCAGCAGTTACAGTGGGCTTGATTTCTATGGCTACACCTTC. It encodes CASSYSGLDFYGYTF.

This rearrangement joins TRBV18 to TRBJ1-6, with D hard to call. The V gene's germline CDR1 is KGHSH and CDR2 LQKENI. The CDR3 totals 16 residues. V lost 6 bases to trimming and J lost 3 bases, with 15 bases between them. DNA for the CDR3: TGTGCCAGCTCCCTTAAAGCTCCCGTCTATAATTCACCCCTCCACTTT. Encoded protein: CASSLKAPVYNSPLHF.

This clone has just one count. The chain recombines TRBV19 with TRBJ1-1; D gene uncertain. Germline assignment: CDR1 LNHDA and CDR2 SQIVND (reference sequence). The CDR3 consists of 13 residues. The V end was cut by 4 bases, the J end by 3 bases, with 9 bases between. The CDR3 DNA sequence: TGTGCCAGTAGTACTCGACGGGACACTGAAGCTTTCTTT. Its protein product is CASSTRRDTEAFF. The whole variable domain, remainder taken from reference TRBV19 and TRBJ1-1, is DGGITQSPKYLFRKEGQNVTLSCEQNLNHDAMYWYRQDPGQGLRLIYYSQIVNDFQKGDIAEGYSVSREKKESFPLTVTSAQKNPTAFYLCASSTRRDTEAFFGQGTRLTVV.

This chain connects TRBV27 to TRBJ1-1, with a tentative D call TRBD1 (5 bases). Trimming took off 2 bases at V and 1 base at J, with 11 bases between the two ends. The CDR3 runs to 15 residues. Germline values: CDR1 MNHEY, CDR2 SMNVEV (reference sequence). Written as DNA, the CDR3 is TGTGCCAGCAGTTTACCGGGACGAACGAACACTGAAGCTTTCTTT. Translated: CASSLPGRTNTEAFF.

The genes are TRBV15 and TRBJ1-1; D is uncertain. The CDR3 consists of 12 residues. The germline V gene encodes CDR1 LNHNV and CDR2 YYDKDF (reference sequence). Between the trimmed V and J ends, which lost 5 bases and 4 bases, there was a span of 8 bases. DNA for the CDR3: TGTGCCACCAGCCTCCGGGGCACTGAAGCTTTCTTT. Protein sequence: CATSLRGTEAFF. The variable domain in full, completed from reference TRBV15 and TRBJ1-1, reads DAMVIQNPRYQVTQFGKPVTLSCSQTLNHNVMYWYQQKSSQAPKLLFHYYDKDFNNEADTPDNFQSRRPNTSFCFLDIRSPGLGDTAMYLCATSLRGTEAFFGQGTRLTVV.

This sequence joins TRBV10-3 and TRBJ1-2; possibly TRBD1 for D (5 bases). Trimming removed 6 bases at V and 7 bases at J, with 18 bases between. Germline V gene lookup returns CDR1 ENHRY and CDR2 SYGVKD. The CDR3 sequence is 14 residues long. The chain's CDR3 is CAISPQGLVGGYTF. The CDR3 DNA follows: TGTGCCATCAGCCCTCAGGGCTTGGTAGGTGGCTACACCTTC.

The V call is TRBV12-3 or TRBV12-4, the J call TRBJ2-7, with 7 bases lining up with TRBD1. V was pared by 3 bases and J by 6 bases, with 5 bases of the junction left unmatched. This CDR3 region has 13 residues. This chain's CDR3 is CASSFDRAGEQYF. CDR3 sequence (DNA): TGTGCCAGCAGTTTTGACAGGGCGGGCGAGCAGTACTTC.

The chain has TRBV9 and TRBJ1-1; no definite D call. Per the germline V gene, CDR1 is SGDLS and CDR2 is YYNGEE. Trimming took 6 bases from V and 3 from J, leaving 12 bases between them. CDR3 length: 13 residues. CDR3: CASTTTADTEAFF. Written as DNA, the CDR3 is TGTGCCAGCACTACCACGGCGGACACTGAAGCTTTCTTT.

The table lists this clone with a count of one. The CDR3 DNA reads as TGCGCCAGCAGCTTGCTAGCGGAGGCCTACGAGCAGTACTTC. Translating it yields CASSLLAEAYEQYF. This chain uses TRBV5-1 with TRBJ2-7, with 7 bases matching TRBD2. CDR1 is SGHRS and CDR2 is YFSETQ in the germline V gene. Trimming cost V 1 base and J 2 bases; bases outside gene matches: 3. This CDR3 is built from 14 residues.

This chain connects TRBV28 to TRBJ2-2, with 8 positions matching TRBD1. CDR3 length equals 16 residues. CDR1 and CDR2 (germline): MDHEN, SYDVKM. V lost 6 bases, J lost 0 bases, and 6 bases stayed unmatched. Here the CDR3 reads CASSYPGGANTGELFF. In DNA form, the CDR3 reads TGTGCCAGCAGCTACCCAGGGGGCGCGAACACCGGGGAGCTGTTTTTT.

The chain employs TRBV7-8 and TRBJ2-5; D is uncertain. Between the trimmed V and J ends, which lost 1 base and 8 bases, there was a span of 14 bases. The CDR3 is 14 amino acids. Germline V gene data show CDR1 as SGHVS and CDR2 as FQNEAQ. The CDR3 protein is CASSLEASLGTQYF. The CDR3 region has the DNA TGTGCCAGCAGCTTAGAGGCCAGTTTGGGTACCCAGTACTTC.

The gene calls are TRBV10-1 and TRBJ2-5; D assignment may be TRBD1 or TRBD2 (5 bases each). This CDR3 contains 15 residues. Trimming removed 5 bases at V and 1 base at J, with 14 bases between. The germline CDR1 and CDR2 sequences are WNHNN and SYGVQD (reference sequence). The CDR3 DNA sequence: TGCGCCAGCAGTTCCCGGGACGGCCGCCAAGAGACCCAGTACTTC. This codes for CASSSRDGRQETQYF.

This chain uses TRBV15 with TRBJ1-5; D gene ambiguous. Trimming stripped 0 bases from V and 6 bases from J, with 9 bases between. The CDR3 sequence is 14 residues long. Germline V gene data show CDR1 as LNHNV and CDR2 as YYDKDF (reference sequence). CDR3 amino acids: CATSRELGGQPQHF. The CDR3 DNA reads TGTGCCACCAGCAGAGAGTTAGGTGGTCAGCCCCAGCATTTT.

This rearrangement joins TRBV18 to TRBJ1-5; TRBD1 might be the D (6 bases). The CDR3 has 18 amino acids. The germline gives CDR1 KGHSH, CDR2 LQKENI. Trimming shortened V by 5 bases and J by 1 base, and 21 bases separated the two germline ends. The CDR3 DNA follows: TGTGCCAGCTCAATTACAGGGCTGGGTGGCCAGAGCAATCAGCCCCAGCATTTT. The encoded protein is CASSITGLGGQSNQPQHF.

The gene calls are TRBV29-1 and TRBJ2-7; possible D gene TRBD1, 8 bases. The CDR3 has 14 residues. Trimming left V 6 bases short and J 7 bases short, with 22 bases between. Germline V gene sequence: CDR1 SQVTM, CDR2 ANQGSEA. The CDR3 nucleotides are TGCAGCGTAACAAGGGACAGGTCCGGGGGGGAGCAGTACTTC. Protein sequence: CSVTRDRSGGEQYF.

CDR3 coding DNA: TGTGCCAGCAGCAAGTTTACGTCGGTTACAGAGACCCAGTACTTC. Protein product: CASSKFTSVTETQYF. The chain recombines TRBV6-5 with TRBJ2-5; D not certain. Germline CDR1 reads MNHEY; CDR2 reads SVGAGI. V lost 6 bases and J 4 bases, leaving 18 bases between the germline ends. The CDR3 loop spans 15 amino acids.

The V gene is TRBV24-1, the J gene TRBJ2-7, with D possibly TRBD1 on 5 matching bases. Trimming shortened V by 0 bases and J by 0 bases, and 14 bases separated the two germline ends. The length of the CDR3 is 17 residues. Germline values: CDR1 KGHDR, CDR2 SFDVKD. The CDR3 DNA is TGTGCCACCAGTGATTTGTGTTGTGCCAGGGTCTCCTACGAGCAGTACTTC. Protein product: CATSDLCCARVSYEQYF.